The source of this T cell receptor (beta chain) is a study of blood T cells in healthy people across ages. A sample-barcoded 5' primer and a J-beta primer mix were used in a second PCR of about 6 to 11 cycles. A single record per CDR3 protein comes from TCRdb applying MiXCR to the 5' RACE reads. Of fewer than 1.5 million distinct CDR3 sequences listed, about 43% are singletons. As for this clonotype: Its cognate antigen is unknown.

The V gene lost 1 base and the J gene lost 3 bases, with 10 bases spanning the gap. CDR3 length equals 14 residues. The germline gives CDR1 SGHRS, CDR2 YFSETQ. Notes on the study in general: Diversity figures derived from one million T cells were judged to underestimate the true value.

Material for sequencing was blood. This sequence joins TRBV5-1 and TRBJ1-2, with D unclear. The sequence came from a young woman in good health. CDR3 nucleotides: TGCGCCAGCAGCTTGTCAGGAGAAGACTATGGCTACACCTTC. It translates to CASSLSGEDYGYTF.